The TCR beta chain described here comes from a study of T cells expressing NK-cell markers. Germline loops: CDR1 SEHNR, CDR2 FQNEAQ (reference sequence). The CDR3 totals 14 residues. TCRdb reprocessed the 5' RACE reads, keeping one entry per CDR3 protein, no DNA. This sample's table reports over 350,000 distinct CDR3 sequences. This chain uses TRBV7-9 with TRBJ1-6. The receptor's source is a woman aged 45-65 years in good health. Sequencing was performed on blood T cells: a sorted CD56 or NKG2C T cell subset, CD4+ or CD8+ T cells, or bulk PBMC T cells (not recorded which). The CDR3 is CASSLTDTDSPLHF.